This T cell receptor (beta chain) was profiled in a study of blood T cell repertoires in COVID-19. Some clones are missing from TCRdb's copy, which holds only in-frame ones; the method was immunoSEQ multiplex PCR. The table has hundreds of thousands of clones, 85% to 90% seen once. Germline V gives CDR1 SGDLS, CDR2 YYNGEE. This CDR3 comprises 15 residues. V was clipped by 0 bases and J by 5 bases; unmatched bases: 4. Sequencing used peripheral blood. This clonotype was sampled from a man aged 35-49 years with acute or convalescent COVID-19. The chain uses TRBV9 and TRBJ1-4; TRBD1 aligns across 7 bases. Here the CDR3 DNA reads TGTGCCAGCAGCGTAGTTGGGGACAGAAATGAAAAACTGTTTTTT. The encoded protein is CASSVVGDRNEKLFF.